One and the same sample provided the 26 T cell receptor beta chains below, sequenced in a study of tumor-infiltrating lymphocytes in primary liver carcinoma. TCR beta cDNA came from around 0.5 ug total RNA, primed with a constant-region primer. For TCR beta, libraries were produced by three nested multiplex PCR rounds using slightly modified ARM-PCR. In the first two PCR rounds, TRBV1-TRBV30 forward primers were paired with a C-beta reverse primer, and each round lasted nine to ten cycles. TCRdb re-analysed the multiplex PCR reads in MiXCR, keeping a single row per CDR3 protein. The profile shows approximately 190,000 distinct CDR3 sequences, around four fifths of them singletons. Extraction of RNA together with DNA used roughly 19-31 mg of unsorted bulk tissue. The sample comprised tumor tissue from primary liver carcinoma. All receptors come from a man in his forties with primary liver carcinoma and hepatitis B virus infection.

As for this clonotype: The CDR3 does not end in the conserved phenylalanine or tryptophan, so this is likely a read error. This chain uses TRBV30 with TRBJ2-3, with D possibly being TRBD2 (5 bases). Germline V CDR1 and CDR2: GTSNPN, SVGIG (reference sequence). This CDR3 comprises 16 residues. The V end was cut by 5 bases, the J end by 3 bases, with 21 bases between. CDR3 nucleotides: TGTGCCTGGTGTGGGAGAGCAGTGGGCAGAACAGATACGCAGTATTCT. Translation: CAWCGRAVGRTDTQYS.

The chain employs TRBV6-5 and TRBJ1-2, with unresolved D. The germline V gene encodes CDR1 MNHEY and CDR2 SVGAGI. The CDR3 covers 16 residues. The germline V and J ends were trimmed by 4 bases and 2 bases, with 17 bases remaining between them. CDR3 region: CASSSAVGVVNYGYTF. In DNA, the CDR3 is TGTGCCAGCAGTTCCGCGGTCGGTGTCGTCAACTATGGCTACACCTTC.

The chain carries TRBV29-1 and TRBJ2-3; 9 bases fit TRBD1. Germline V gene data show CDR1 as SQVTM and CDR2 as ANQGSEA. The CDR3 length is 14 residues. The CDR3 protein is CRISWTGASDTQYF. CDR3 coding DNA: TGCAGGATTTCCTGGACAGGGGCGTCAGATACGCAGTATTTT.

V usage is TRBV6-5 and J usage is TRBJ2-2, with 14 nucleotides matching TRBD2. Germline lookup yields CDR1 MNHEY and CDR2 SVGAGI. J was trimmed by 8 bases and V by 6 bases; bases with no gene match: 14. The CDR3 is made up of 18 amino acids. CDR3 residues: CASRSILGTSGRCGELFF. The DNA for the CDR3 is TGTGCCAGCAGATCAATCCTCGGGACTAGCGGGAGATGTGGGGAGCTGTTTTTT.

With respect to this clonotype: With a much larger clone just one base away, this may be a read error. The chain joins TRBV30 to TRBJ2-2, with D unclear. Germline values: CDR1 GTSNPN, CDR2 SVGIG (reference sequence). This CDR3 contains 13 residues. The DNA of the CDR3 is TGTGTCTGGGGTTATTTTTCAACCGGGGAGCTGTTTTTT. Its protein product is CVWGYFSTGELFF.

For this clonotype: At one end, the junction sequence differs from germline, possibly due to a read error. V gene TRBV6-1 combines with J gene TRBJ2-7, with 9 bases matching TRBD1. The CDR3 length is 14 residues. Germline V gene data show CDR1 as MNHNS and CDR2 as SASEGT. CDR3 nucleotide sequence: TGTACCAGCAGCCCCGGGACAGGGTTGTTCGAGCAGTACTTC. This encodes CTSSPGTGLFEQYF.

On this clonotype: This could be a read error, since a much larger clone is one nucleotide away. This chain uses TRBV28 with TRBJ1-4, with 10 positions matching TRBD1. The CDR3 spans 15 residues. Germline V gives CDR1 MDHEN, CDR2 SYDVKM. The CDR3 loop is CDSSSPGQGPEKLFF. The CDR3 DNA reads TGTGACAGCAGTTCACCGGGACAGGGGCCTGAAAAACTGTTTTTT.

The CDR3 DNA reads as TGCAGCGTTGAACTAAGGCAGGAGGATGAAGCTTTCTTT. It specifies CSVELRQEDEAFF. The V and J genes are TRBV29-1 and TRBJ1-1; D is unresolved. CDR1 and CDR2 (germline): SQVTM, ANQGSEA. V was shortened by 2 bases and J by 7 bases, with 14 bases between the two germline ends. The CDR3 is 13 residues long.

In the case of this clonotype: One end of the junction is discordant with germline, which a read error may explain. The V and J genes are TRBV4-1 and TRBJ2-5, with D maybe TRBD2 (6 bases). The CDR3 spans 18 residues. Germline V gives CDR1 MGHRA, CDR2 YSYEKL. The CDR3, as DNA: TGCGCCACCAGCTCTTCAGTAGGCCCCGCTAGCGACCTAGAGATCCAGTACTTC. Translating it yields CATSSSVGPASDLEIQYF.

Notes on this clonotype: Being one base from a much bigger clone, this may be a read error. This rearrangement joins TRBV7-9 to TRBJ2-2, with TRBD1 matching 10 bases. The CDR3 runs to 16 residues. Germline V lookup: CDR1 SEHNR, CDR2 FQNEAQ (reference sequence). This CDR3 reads CASSPPGQGFSGELCF. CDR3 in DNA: TGTGCCAGCAGCCCTCCGGGACAGGGGTTTTCCGGGGAGCTGTGTTTT.

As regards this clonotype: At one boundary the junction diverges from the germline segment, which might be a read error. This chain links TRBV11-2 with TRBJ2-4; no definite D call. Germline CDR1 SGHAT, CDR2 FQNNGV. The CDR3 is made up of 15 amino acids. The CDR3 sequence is CASTTSTIDKNIQYF. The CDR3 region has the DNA TGTGCCAGCACCACTTCGACGATAGACAAAAACATTCAGTATTTC.

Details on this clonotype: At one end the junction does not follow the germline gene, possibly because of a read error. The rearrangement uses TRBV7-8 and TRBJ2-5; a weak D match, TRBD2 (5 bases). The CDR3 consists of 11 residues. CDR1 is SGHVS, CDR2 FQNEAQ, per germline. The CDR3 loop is CASSPWETQYF. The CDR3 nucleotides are TGTGCCAGCAGCCCCTGGGAGACCCAATACTTC.

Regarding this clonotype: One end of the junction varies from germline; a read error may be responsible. In nucleotides, the CDR3 is TGCAGCGTTAAACAAGCAGTATCTAGCACAGATACACAGTATTTT. Translation: CSVKQAVSSTDTQYF. The rearrangement links TRBV29-1 to TRBJ2-3, with D tentatively TRBD2 (5 bases). Germline CDR1 SQVTM, CDR2 ANQGSEA. The CDR3 has 15 amino acids.

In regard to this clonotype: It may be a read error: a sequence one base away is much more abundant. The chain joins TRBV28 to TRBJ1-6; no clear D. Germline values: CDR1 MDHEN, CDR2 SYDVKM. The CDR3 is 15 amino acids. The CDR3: CASSSRGQYNSRLHF. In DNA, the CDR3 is TGTGCCAGCAGCTCCCGTGGGCAATATAATTCACGCCTCCACTTT.

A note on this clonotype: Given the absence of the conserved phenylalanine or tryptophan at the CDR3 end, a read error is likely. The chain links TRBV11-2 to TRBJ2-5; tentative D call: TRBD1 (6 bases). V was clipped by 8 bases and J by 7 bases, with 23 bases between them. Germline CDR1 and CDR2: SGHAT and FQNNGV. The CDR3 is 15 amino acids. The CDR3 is CASGPRSAPGVTQYY. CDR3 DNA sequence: TGTGCCAGCGGCCCCCGGTCAGCCCCAGGGGTGACCCAGTACTAT.

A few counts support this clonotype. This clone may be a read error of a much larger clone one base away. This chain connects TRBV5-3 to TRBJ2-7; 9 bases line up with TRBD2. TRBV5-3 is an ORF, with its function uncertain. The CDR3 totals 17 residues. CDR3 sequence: CARSLILTGTSTYGQYF. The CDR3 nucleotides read TGTGCCAGAAGCTTGATTCTCACCGGGACTAGCACGTACGGGCAGTACTTC.

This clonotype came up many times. CDR3 DNA: TGTGCCAGCGACAGGCGGGCAGCCGGGGAGCTGTTTTTT. This translates into CASDRRAAGELFF. The chain links TRBV28 to TRBJ2-2; D possibly corresponds to TRBD1 (6 bases). This CDR3 contains 13 residues. The ends were cut back, 8 bases at V and 6 bases at J, with 13 bases in the middle. The germline CDR1 and CDR2 sequences are MDHEN and SYDVKM.

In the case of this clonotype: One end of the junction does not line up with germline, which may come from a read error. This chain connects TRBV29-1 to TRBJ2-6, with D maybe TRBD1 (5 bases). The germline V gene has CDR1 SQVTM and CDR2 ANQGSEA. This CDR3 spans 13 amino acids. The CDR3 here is CSVAGSRANLLTF. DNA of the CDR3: TGCAGCGTTGCAGGGTCTAGGGCCAACCTCCTGACTTTC.

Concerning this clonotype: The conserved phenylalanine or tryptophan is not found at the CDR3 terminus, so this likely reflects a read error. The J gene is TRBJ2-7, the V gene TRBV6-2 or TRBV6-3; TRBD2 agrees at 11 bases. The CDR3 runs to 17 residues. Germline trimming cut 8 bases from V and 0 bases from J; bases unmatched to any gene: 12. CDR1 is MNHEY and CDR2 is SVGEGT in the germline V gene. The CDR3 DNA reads TGTGCCAGCTGTAGCGGGAGGGAAGGAGATCTCTCCTACGAGCAGTACCTA. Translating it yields CASCSGREGDLSYEQYL.

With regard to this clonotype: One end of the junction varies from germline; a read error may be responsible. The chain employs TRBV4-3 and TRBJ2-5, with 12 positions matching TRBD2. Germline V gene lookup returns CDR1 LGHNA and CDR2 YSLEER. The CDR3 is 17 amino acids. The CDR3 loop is CASSQAASGGALETQHF. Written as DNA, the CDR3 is TGCGCCAGCAGCCAAGCGGCTAGCGGGGGGGCCCTGGAGACCCAGCACTTC.

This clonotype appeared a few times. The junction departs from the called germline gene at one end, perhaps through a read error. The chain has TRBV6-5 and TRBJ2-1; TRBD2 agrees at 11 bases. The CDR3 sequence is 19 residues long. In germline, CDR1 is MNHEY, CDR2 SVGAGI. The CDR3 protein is CASSYSGLAGQNRYNEQLF. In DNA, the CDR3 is TGTGCCAGCAGTTACTCCGGACTAGCGGGCCAAAATAGGTACAATGAGCAGCTCTTT.

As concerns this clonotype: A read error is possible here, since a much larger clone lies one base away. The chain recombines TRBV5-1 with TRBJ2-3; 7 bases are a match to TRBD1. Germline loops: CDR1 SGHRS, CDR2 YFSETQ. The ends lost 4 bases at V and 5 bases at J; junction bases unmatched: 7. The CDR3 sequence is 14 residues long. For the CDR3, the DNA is TGCGCCAGCAGCGTGACAGGGCTCATAGATACGCAGTATTTT. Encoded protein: CASSVTGLIDTQYF.

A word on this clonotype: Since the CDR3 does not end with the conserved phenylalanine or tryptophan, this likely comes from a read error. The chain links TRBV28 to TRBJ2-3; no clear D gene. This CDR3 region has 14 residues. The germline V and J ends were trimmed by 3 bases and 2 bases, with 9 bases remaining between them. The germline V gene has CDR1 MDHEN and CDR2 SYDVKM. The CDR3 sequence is CASSFDMVTDTQYV. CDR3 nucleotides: TGTGCCAGCAGTTTCGACATGGTCACAGATACGCAGTATGTT.

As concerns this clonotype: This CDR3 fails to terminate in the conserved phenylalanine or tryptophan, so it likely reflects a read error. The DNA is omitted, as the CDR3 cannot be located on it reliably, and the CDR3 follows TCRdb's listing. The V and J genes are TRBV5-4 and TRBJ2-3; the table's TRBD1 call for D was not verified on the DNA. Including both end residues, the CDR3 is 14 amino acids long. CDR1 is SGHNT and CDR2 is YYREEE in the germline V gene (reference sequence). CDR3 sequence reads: CASNKDRGGDTQFL.

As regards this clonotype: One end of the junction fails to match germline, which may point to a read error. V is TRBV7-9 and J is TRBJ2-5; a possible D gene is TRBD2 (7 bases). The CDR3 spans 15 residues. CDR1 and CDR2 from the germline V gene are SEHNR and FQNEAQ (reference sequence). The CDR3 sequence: CASSLIGGAEKTQYF. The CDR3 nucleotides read TGTGCTAGCAGCTTAATTGGGGGGGCTGAAAAGACCCAGTACTTC. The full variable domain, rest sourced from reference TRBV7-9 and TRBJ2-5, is DTGVSQNPRHKITKRGQNVTFRCDPISEHNRLYWYRQTLGQGPEFLTYFQNEAQLEKSRLLSDRFSAERPKGSFSTLEIQRTEQGDSAMYLCASSLIGGAEKTQYFGPGTRLLVL.

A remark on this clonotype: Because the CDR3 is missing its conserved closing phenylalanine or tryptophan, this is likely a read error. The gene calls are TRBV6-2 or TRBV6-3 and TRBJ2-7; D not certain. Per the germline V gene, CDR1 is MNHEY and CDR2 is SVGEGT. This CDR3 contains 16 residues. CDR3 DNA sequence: TGTGCCAACAGTAGTGGGCGGAACCGCAGCTCCTACGAGCAGTACTCC. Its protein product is CANSSGRNRSSYEQYS.